This is a list of T cell receptor beta chains from one sample in a study of tumor-infiltrating lymphocytes in primary liver carcinoma. In TCRdb, the multiplex PCR reads were re-called with MiXCR into one record per CDR3 protein. The profile shows almost 200,000 distinct CDR3 sequences, about 65% of them singletons. The source material was peripheral blood. Receptor source: a woman in her fifties or sixties with primary liver carcinoma and hepatitis B virus infection. Each CDR3 is given with its conserved first and last residue. D genes are given only for firm matches. Clone size, where shown, is once, few, many, or a class for clones that have expanded.

J gene: TRBJ2-2
D gene: -
CDR3 length: 13
V gene: TRBV6-5
clone size: -
CDR3 DNA: TGTGCCAGCAGTTACAGTATTGGCGGGGAGCTGTTTTTT
CDR3 protein: CASSYSIGGELFF

J gene: TRBJ2-6
D gene: TRBD1
CDR3 length: 17
V gene: TRBV12-3/TRBV12-4
clone size: -
CDR3 DNA: TGTGCCAGCAGTGTGGGACAGGGAGTATCTGGGGGCAACATCCTGACTTTC
CDR3 protein: CASSVGQGVSGGNILTF

J gene: TRBJ2-7
D gene: -
CDR3 length: 14
V gene: TRBV11-2
clone size: -
CDR3 DNA: TGTGCCAGTAGCTTAGTAACCTGGACAGCCCAGGAGTACTTC
CDR3 protein: CASSLVTWTAQEYF

J gene: TRBJ2-1
D gene: -
CDR3 length: 12
V gene: TRBV10-3
clone size: few
CDR3 DNA: TGTGCCATCAGTGAGTCGACATCTGAGCAGTTCTTC
CDR3 protein: CAISESTSEQFF

J gene: TRBJ1-4
D gene: -
CDR3 length: 14
V gene: TRBV7-9
clone size: -
CDR3 DNA: TGTTCCAGCAGTAATGGAGGTGCTAATGAAAAACTGTTTTTT
CDR3 protein: CSSSNGGANEKLFF

J gene: TRBJ2-5
D gene: TRBD2
CDR3 length: 19
V gene: TRBV28
clone size: -
CDR3 DNA: TGTGCCAGCAGTTTGCAGAATGGCGGGAGGGCTTCTAGCGGGGAGACACAGTACTTC
CDR3 protein: CASSLQNGGRASSGETQYF

J gene: TRBJ2-2
D gene: -
CDR3 length: 15
V gene: TRBV4-2
clone size: -
CDR3 DNA: TGTGCCAGCAGCCCCCGACTAGACCCGATCGGGGAGCTGTCTTTT
CDR3 protein: CASSPRLDPIGELSF

J gene: TRBJ2-7
D gene: -
CDR3 length: 16
V gene: TRBV6-6
clone size: few
CDR3 DNA: TGTGCCAGCAGTTATCCCCAACAGGGACACTCCTACGAGCAGTACTTC
CDR3 protein: CASSYPQQGHSYEQYF

J gene: TRBJ2-2
D gene: -
CDR3 length: 15
V gene: TRBV11-2
clone size: once
CDR3 DNA: TGTGGCAGCAGCTTATTTGAGGGGAACACCGGGGAGCTGTTTTTT
CDR3 protein: CGSSLFEGNTGELFF

J gene: TRBJ2-1
D gene: -
CDR3 length: 14
V gene: TRBV20-1
clone size: -
CDR3 DNA: TGCAGTGCTGGGCGGACTATACCCAACAATGAGCAGTTCTTC
CDR3 protein: CSAGRTIPNNEQFF

J gene: TRBJ2-7
D gene: TRBD1
CDR3 length: 12
V gene: TRBV29-1
clone size: medium-sized
CDR3 DNA: TGCAGCGTTGAAGGGACAGGGGACGAGCAGTACTTC
CDR3 protein: CSVEGTGDEQYF

J gene: TRBJ2-1
D gene: -
CDR3 length: 14
V gene: TRBV5-5
clone size: -
CDR3 DNA: TGTGCCAGCAACTTTGGAGGGGGAGGGAATGAGCAGTTCTTC
CDR3 protein: CASNFGGGGNEQFF

J gene: TRBJ2-3
D gene: TRBD2
CDR3 length: 15
V gene: TRBV12-3/TRBV12-4
clone size: many
CDR3 DNA: TGTGCCAGCAGTTCCGGTGCGGGGGGGTGGGATACGCAGTATTTT
CDR3 protein: CASSSGAGGWDTQYF

J gene: TRBJ2-1
D gene: -
CDR3 length: 12
V gene: TRBV11-1
clone size: -
CDR3 DNA: TGTGCAAGAAGCCGACTCCCGTCGGAGCAGTTCTTC
CDR3 protein: CARSRLPSEQFF

J gene: TRBJ1-1
D gene: -
CDR3 length: 15
V gene: TRBV14
clone size: -
CDR3 DNA: TGTGCCAGCAGCCGCTTAGACGGCTATAAGGCTGAAGCTTTCTTT
CDR3 protein: CASSRLDGYKAEAFF

J gene: TRBJ2-1
D gene: TRBD2
CDR3 length: 14
V gene: TRBV11-2
clone size: many
CDR3 DNA: TGTGCCAGCAGCCGACTAGCGGGATCGAATGAGCAGTTCTTC
CDR3 protein: CASSRLAGSNEQFF

J gene: TRBJ1-1
D gene: -
CDR3 length: 15
V gene: TRBV28
clone size: -
CDR3 DNA: TGTGCCAGTAGTTTATTAGCTCTAGGACGGACTGAAGCTTTCTTT
CDR3 protein: CASSLLALGRTEAFF

J gene: TRBJ1-2
D gene: -
CDR3 length: 19
V gene: TRBV28
clone size: -
CDR3 DNA: TGTGCCAGCAGTTCTTACCAACCCGTAACCGGAACCTCAATCTATGGCTACACCTTC
CDR3 protein: CASSSYQPVTGTSIYGYTF

J gene: TRBJ1-1
D gene: -
CDR3 length: 16
V gene: TRBV28
clone size: -
CDR3 DNA: TGTGCCAGCACTTTCTCATATTGGGGGGCACACACTGAAGCTTTCTTT
CDR3 protein: CASTFSYWGAHTEAFF

J gene: TRBJ2-4
D gene: -
CDR3 length: 13
V gene: TRBV5-4
clone size: few
CDR3 DNA: TGTGCCAGCAGCTTGTGGGGGGAAAACATTCAGTACTTC
CDR3 protein: CASSLWGENIQYF

J gene: TRBJ1-1
D gene: -
CDR3 length: 12
V gene: TRBV29-1
clone size: -
CDR3 DNA: TGCAGCGTCCTCAGGAGGATCACTGAGGCTTTCTTT
CDR3 protein: CSVLRRITEAFF

J gene: TRBJ1-2
D gene: -
CDR3 length: 15
V gene: TRBV4-2
clone size: many
CDR3 DNA: TGTGCCAGCAGCCAAGAAGGGGGTGCTTCCTATGGCTACACCTTC
CDR3 protein: CASSQEGGASYGYTF

J gene: TRBJ2-7
D gene: TRBD1
CDR3 length: 15
V gene: TRBV7-8
clone size: -
CDR3 DNA: TGTGCCAGCAGCTTATCGACAGGGTTAACCTACGAGCAGTACTTC
CDR3 protein: CASSLSTGLTYEQYF

J gene: TRBJ1-1
D gene: -
CDR3 length: 13
V gene: TRBV29-1
clone size: -
CDR3 DNA: TGCAGCGCTGGACTGACAGCTAACACTGAAGCTTTCTTC
CDR3 protein: CSAGLTANTEAFF

J gene: TRBJ1-6
D gene: TRBD1
CDR3 length: 16
V gene: TRBV4-1
clone size: few
CDR3 DNA: TGCGCCAGCAGCCAAGTCCCGGGACAGTATGATTCACCCCTCCACTTT
CDR3 protein: CASSQVPGQYDSPLHF